The 17 T cell receptor beta chains below all came from one sample that was sequenced in a study of blood T cell repertoires in COVID-19. Data came from immunoSEQ multiplex PCR; TCRdb stores just in-frame clones and leaves some out. The table lists some 30,000 clones, more than 85% of them singletons. Sequencing used peripheral blood. These receptors came from a human donor with active COVID-19. The donor label of this sample is uncertain.

V usage is TRBV7-2 and J usage is TRBJ2-3; tentative D call: TRBD2 (6 bases). CDR3 length: 14 residues. Germline V gene data show CDR1 as SGHTA and CDR2 as FQGNSA. The V gene lost 5 bases and the J gene lost 2 bases, with 11 bases spanning the gap. The CDR3 here is CASSLRDSTDTQYF. Written as DNA, the CDR3 is TGTGCCAGCAGCCTACGGGACTCCACAGATACGCAGTATTTT.

This chain uses TRBV30 with TRBJ2-1, with 7 bases lining up with TRBD1. The CDR3 is made up of 12 amino acids. Germline lookup yields CDR1 GTSNPN and CDR2 SVGIG (reference sequence). With 8 bases clipped from V and 9 bases from J, the junction kept 10 bases outside the gene matches. The CDR3 sequence: CASETGQVEQFF. For the CDR3, the DNA is TGTGCCAGTGAGACAGGGCAGGTTGAGCAGTTCTTC.

V is TRBV9 and J is TRBJ2-6; TRBD2 aligns across 10 bases. The CDR3 loop spans 21 amino acids. CDR1 and CDR2 from the germline V gene are SGDLS and YYNGEE. Trimming at V came to 3 bases and at J to 3 bases, leaving 18 bases not matched to a gene. The CDR3 sequence: CASSAPWGGLAGGFGANVLTF. CDR3 DNA sequence: TGTGCCAGCAGCGCCCCTTGGGGAGGATTAGCGGGGGGATTTGGGGCCAACGTCCTGACTTTC.

The rearrangement joins TRBV5-4 to TRBJ1-2; 8 bases map to TRBD1. Germline lookup yields CDR1 SGHNT and CDR2 YYREEE (reference sequence). V shed 2 bases and J 2 bases; nucleotides not matched to a gene: 5. CDR3 size: 15 residues. The CDR3 protein is CASSLPWTGNYGYTF. As DNA, the CDR3 is TGTGCCAGCAGCTTACCATGGACAGGGAACTATGGCTACACCTTC.

The genes are TRBV7-8 and TRBJ2-7, with 8 nucleotides matching TRBD1. Unmatched junction bases numbered 5, after V lost 0 bases and J lost 4 bases. CDR1 is SGHVS and CDR2 is FQNEAQ in the germline V gene. CDR3 size: 15 residues. CDR3 in DNA: TGTGCCAGCAGCTTAGCTATGGACAGGGTTTACGAGCAGTACTTC. Protein sequence: CASSLAMDRVYEQYF.

The rearrangement uses TRBV14 and TRBJ2-1, with TRBD2 matching over 10 bases. CDR3 size: 20 residues. Germline assignment: CDR1 SGHDN and CDR2 FVKESK. The J segment lost 0 bases and the V segment lost 0 bases, leaving 11 bases of the junction unmatched. The CDR3 spells CASSQDIVPSGGSSYNEQFF. Here the CDR3 DNA reads TGTGCCAGCAGCCAAGATATCGTCCCTAGCGGGGGCAGCTCCTACAATGAGCAGTTCTTC.

The rearrangement joins TRBV4-3 to TRBJ2-5; 7 nucleotides align to TRBD1. With V trimmed by 0 bases and J by 4 bases, 5 bases remained unmatched. Germline assignment: CDR1 LGHNA and CDR2 YSLEER. This CDR3 is 15 amino acids long. The CDR3 DNA is TGCGCCAGCAGCCAAGAGGGCCGACAGGGAGAGACCCAGTACTTC. Its translation is CASSQEGRQGETQYF.

The chain carries TRBV9 and TRBJ2-7, with 7 bases matching TRBD1. The CDR3 covers 15 residues. Germline CDR1 is SGDLS and CDR2 is YYNGEE. Trimming took 0 bases from V and 2 from J; bases not matched to a gene: 5. DNA for the CDR3: TGTGCCAGCAGCGTAGGTCTAGACAGGGCCTACGAGCAGTACTTC. It encodes CASSVGLDRAYEQYF.

This clone was recorded once. The J gene is TRBJ2-1, the V gene TRBV7-6; 10 bases are a match to TRBD1. CDR1 is SGHVS and CDR2 is FNYEAQ in the germline V gene. This CDR3 spans 16 amino acids. The junction had 9 bases not matched to a gene; V was cut back by 5 bases and J by 5 bases. The CDR3 coding sequence is TGTGCCAGCAGCCCACCGGGACAGGGGAATAACAATGAGCAGTTCTTC. The encoded protein is CASSPPGQGNNNEQFF.

This clone was observed once. V and J are TRBV2 and TRBJ1-2, with 10 bases lining up with TRBD1. The CDR3 has 15 amino acids. Germline values: CDR1 SNHLY, CDR2 FYNNEI. The J segment lost 4 bases and the V segment lost 7 bases, leaving 9 bases of the junction unmatched. CDR3 DNA sequence: TGTGCCAGCACTACAGGGACAGGGGAAAGCTATGGCTACACCTTC. Protein product: CASTTGTGESYGYTF.

This clone was counted once. The CDR3 is CASSEASGGANEQFF. The CDR3 nucleotides read TGTGCCAGCAGTGAAGCTAGCGGGGGGGCCAATGAGCAGTTCTTC. The chain is built from TRBV6-1 and TRBJ2-1; 11 bases are a match to TRBD2. Germline CDR1 MNHNS, CDR2 SASEGT. This CDR3 spans 15 amino acids. The ends lost 0 bases at V and 6 bases at J; junction bases unmatched: 1.

The chain links TRBV10-1 to TRBJ2-1; D is uncertain. The CDR3 contains 16 residues. With 4 bases removed from V and 0 bases from J, the gap between germline ends came to 13 bases. Germline V CDR1 and CDR2: WNHNN, SYGVQD (reference sequence). CDR3 protein: CASSVQIVSSYNEQFF. Here the CDR3 DNA reads TGCGCCAGCAGTGTACAGATAGTCAGCTCCTACAATGAGCAGTTCTTC.

This sequence joins TRBV19 and TRBJ2-2, with D possibly matching TRBD1 (5 bases). Germline V CDR1 and CDR2: LNHDA, SQIVND (reference sequence). The V end lost 5 bases, the J end lost 7 bases, and 17 bases lay between the germline ends. This CDR3 is 15 amino acids long. The CDR3 sequence: CASSVQGSTIGELFF. The CDR3 DNA sequence: TGTGCCAGTAGTGTTCAGGGAAGTACGATCGGGGAGCTGTTTTTT.

The V call is TRBV10-3, the J call TRBJ1-5; 12 nucleotides match TRBD1. The CDR3 is made up of 15 amino acids. V lost 4 bases, J lost 7 bases, and 5 bases stayed unmatched. Germline lookup yields CDR1 ENHRY and CDR2 SYGVKD. DNA of the CDR3: TGTGCCATCAGTGGGGACAGGGGGCCGGGACAGCCCCAGCATTTT. Amino acid sequence: CAISGDRGPGQPQHF.

This clone has just one count. The gene calls are TRBV2 and TRBJ2-5, with a weak D call TRBD2 (6 bases). Germline V gene sequence: CDR1 SNHLY, CDR2 FYNNEI. This CDR3 has 15 amino acids. V shed 3 bases and J shed 0 bases, with 11 bases lying between them. The CDR3 bases are TGTGCCAGCAGTGACTACGGGGGTTACCAAGAGACCCAGTACTTC. It codes for CASSDYGGYQETQYF. Full variable domain (remainder filled in from reference TRBV2 and TRBJ2-5): EPEVTQTPSHQVTQMGQEVILRCVPISNHLYFYWYRQILGQKVEFLVSFYNNEISEKSEIFDDQFSVERPDGSNFTLKIRSTKLEDSAMYFCASSDYGGYQETQYFGPGTRLLVL.

The chain recombines TRBV24-1 with TRBJ2-1; D may be TRBD2 (5 bases). The V end lost 4 bases, the J end lost 7 bases, and 13 bases lay between the germline ends. Germline V gives CDR1 KGHDR, CDR2 SFDVKD. The CDR3 has 14 residues. CDR3 loop: CATSDTVRDNEQFF. In DNA form, the CDR3 reads TGTGCCACCAGTGACACCGTTCGGGATAATGAGCAGTTCTTC.

The rearrangement uses TRBV9 and TRBJ2-7, with a possible D match to TRBD2 (5 bases). The CDR3 has 16 residues. V was shortened by 0 bases and J by 2 bases, with 15 bases between the two germline ends. The germline V gene has CDR1 SGDLS and CDR2 YYNGEE. The CDR3 DNA follows: TGTGCCAGCAGCGTAGGGGGAGACCAGGCCACCTACGAGCAGTACTTC. This translates into CASSVGGDQATYEQYF.